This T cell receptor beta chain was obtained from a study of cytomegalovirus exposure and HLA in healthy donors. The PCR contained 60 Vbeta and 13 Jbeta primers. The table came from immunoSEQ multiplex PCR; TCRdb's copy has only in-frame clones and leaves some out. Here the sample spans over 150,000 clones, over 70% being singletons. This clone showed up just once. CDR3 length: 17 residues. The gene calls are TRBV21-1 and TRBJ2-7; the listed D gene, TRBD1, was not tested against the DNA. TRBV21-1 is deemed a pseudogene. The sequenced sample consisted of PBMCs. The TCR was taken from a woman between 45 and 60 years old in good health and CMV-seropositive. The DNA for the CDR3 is TGTGCCAGCAGCGCCCACGCCGGGCACAGGGAAATCCACGAGCAGTACTTC. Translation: CASSAHAGHREIHEQYF.